The T cell receptor (beta chain) described here comes from a study of early T cells in non-severe SARS-CoV-2 infection. Study-wide results and caveats: In VDJdb matching, anti-spike CD8 responses were favored while private and CD4 specificities went missing.

This clonotype was counted ten times or more. Its antigen is not known. With 4 bases removed from V and 2 bases from J, the gap between germline ends came to 14 bases. This CDR3 region has 15 residues. Germline lookup yields CDR1 MDHEN and CDR2 SYDVKM. The protocol attached unique molecular identifiers to individual cDNA molecules. TCRdb processed the 5' RACE reads anew with MiXCR; each CDR3 protein has one entry. The sample has fewer than 40,000 distinct CDR3 sequences, over 4.5% seen once. This chain connects TRBV28 to TRBJ2-5; D ambiguous. This receptor was identified in an adult who was a healthcare worker with PCR-confirmed SARS-CoV-2 infection or an uninfected control (not recorded which). The sample consisted of whole blood. Here the CDR3 DNA reads TGTGCCAGCAGTTCCCCTTTGGAGATACAAGAGACCCAGTACTTC. Protein: CASSSPLEIQETQYF.